One and the same sample provided the 11 T cell receptor beta chains below, sequenced in a study of cytomegalovirus exposure and HLA in healthy donors. Vbeta (60) and Jbeta (13) primers were used in the PCR. Sequenced by immunoSEQ multiplex PCR; TCRdb stores in-frame clones only, minus some. The sample records some 64,000 clones, around 89% being singletons. Material: PBMCs. These receptors originate from a young man in good health and CMV-seropositive.

The J gene is TRBJ2-2, the V gene TRBV5-1; TRBD1 aligns across 8 bases. V gave up 0 bases and J gave up 4 bases; unmatched junction bases: 5. The CDR3 consists of 16 residues. Germline V lookup: CDR1 SGHRS, CDR2 YFSETQ. The chain's CDR3 is CASSLGQGSFTGELFF. In DNA, the CDR3 is TGCGCCAGCAGCTTGGGACAGGGGAGTTTCACCGGGGAGCTGTTTTTT.

J is TRBJ2-5 and V is TRBV25-1; 7 nucleotides line up with TRBD2. The V gene end was trimmed by 3 bases and the J gene end by 4 bases; junction bases not matched to a gene: 2. Germline V gene data show CDR1 as MGHDK and CDR2 as SYGVNS. The CDR3 runs to 13 residues. The CDR3, as DNA: TGTGCCAGCAGTGAGGGGGGGAGAGAGACCCAGTACTTC. This translates into CASSEGGRETQYF.

The chain links TRBV27 to TRBJ2-7, with 11 bases that match TRBD1. The CDR3 spans 16 residues. CDR1 and CDR2 (germline): MNHEY, SMNVEV (reference sequence). Trimming cost V 3 bases and J 2 bases; bases outside gene matches: 6. DNA of the CDR3: TGTGCCAGCAGTTTTGTGGGACAGGGGGGGACCTACGAGCAGTACTTC. Translating it yields CASSFVGQGGTYEQYF.

This rearrangement joins TRBV28 to TRBJ2-3, with a weak D call TRBD1 (7 bases). Germline V CDR1 and CDR2: MDHEN, SYDVKM. The CDR3 is 16 residues long. With 2 bases removed from V and 1 base from J, the gap between germline ends came to 13 bases. CDR3 DNA sequence: TGTGCCAGCAGTTTAAGCGGGCAGGGGGGCACAGATACGCAGTATTTT. Its protein product is CASSLSGQGGTDTQYF. The full variable domain, with the rest looked up from reference TRBV28 and TRBJ2-3, is DVKVTQSSRYLVKRTGEKVFLECVQDMDHENMFWYRQDPGLGLRLIYFSYDVKMKEKGDIPEGYSVSREKKERFSLILESASTNQTSMYLCASSLSGQGGTDTQYFGPGTRLTVL.

This chain connects TRBV4-2 to TRBJ2-6; the D is unclear. This CDR3 spans 16 amino acids. Germline CDR1 is LGHNA and CDR2 is YNFKEQ. Trimming removed 0 bases from V and 4 bases from J, with 10 bases in between. The CDR3, as DNA: TGTGCCAGCAGCCAAGATGGAACAGCCGGGGCCAACGTCCTGACTTTC. Its translation is CASSQDGTAGANVLTF.

The chain couples TRBV15 to TRBJ2-1, with 7 nucleotides matching TRBD1. The germline V gene has CDR1 LNHNV and CDR2 YYDKDF (reference sequence). CDR3 length equals 12 residues. The trim removed 11 bases at V and 7 bases at J, leaving 8 bases unmatched. CDR3: CAHRGLANEQFF. The CDR3 DNA is TGTGCCCATAGGGGGCTAGCTAATGAGCAGTTCTTC.

The chain joins TRBV5-4 to TRBJ2-5; a weak D match, TRBD2 (6 bases). The CDR3 covers 13 residues. V lost 1 base and J lost 6, with 10 bases in between. Germline CDR1 reads SGHNT; CDR2 reads YYREEE (reference sequence). CDR3 in DNA: TGTGCCAGCAGCTTGCTGGGGGGAAAGACCCAGTACTTC. Its translation: CASSLLGGKTQYF.

A remark on this clone: Other nucleotide sequences in the sample specify the same CDR3. The J gene is TRBJ1-4, the V gene TRBV10-3, with D uncertain. Trimming shortened V by 7 bases and J by 6 bases, and 12 bases separated the two germline ends. The length of the CDR3 is 13 residues. Germline values: CDR1 ENHRY, CDR2 SYGVKD. CDR3 sequence: CAIKGRDDEKLFF. CDR3 sequence (DNA): TGTGCCATCAAAGGGCGGGATGATGAAAAACTGTTTTTT.

In this sample, this clone turned up a few times. The rearrangement links TRBV18 to TRBJ1-1, with 11 positions matching TRBD1. Germline assignment: CDR1 KGHSH and CDR2 LQKENI. The trim removed 8 bases at V and 3 bases at J, leaving 11 bases unmatched. The CDR3 runs 16 residues. The CDR3 loop is CASRGTGGALDTEAFF. DNA of the CDR3: TGTGCCAGCCGGGGGACAGGGGGGGCTCTGGACACTGAAGCTTTCTTT.

V and J are TRBV7-9 and TRBJ2-7; unclear D gene. Germline CDR1 reads SEHNR; CDR2 reads FQNEAQ (reference sequence). The germline V and J ends were trimmed by 4 bases and 3 bases, with 7 bases remaining between them. CDR3 length equals 12 residues. This CDR3 reads CASSYLLYEQYF. CDR3 nucleotides: TGTGCCAGCAGCTACCTACTCTACGAGCAGTACTTC.

The V call is TRBV29-1, the J call TRBJ1-1, with D possibly matching TRBD1 (5 bases). CDR3 length equals 13 residues. Germline V lookup: CDR1 SQVTM, CDR2 ANQGSEA. The V gene lost 4 bases and the J gene lost 4 bases, with 13 bases spanning the gap. Written as DNA, the CDR3 is TGCAGCGTTGGGCCCAGGGAGGGCACTGAAGCTTTCTTT. Protein product: CSVGPREGTEAFF.